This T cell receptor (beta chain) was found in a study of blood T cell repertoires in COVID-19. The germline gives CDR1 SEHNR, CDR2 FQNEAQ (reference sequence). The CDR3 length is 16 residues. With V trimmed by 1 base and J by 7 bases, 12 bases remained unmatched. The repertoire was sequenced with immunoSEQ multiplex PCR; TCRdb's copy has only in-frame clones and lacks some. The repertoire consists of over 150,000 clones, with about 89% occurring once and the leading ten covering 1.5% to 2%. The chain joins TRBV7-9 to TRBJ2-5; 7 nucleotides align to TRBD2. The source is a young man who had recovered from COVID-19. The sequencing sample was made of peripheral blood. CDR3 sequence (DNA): TGTGCCAGCAGCTTAGAAGAGGGGAGGGGCGGATGGACCCAGTACTTC. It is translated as CASSLEEGRGGWTQYF.